A selection of T cell receptor beta chains follows, all from one sample in a study of blood T cell repertoires in COVID-19. TCRdb's table, derived via immunoSEQ multiplex PCR, lists solely in-frame clones and lacks some. The sample includes 250,000 to 300,000 clones, 80% to 95% of them seen just once. What was sequenced was PBMCs or T cells enriched from blood (not recorded which). The receptors shown here come from a woman under 40 who had recovered from COVID-19. CDR3s include the opening cysteine and the closing phenylalanine or tryptophan. The D gene is left open where the match is weak. The size entry is marked missing in some rows and otherwise reads once, few, many or a size class.

d_call	v_call	cdr3_length	clone_size	j_call	cdr3_nt	cdr3_aa
TRBD1	TRBV28	17	NA	TRBJ2-7	TGTGCCAGCAGTTTTCGCCAAGGACAGGGGGCCCTTACCGGGCAGTACTTC	CASSFRQGQGALTGQYF
NA	TRBV28	15	NA	TRBJ2-6	TGTGCCAGCACGGGAGCAACCTCTGGGGCCAACGTCCTGACTTTC	CASTGATSGANVLTF
NA	TRBV28	14	NA	TRBJ2-4	TGTGCCAGCCGCGGAGGAATAGCCAAAAACATTCAGTACTTC	CASRGGIAKNIQYF
NA	TRBV7-9	15	NA	TRBJ1-2	TGTGCCAGCAGCTTAACTGGCGCGGGGACTAGAGGCTACACCTTC	CASSLTGAGTRGYTF
TRBD2	TRBV6-4	15	NA	TRBJ2-3	TGTGCCAGCAGTATAACTAGCGGGAGTGGAGATACGCAGTATTTT	CASSITSGSGDTQYF
TRBD2	TRBV7-3	16	NA	TRBJ2-1	TGTGCCAGCAGCCCTCAGGGACTAGCGGGAGCTCGTGAGCAGTTCTTC	CASSPQGLAGAREQFF
TRBD1	TRBV11-2	15	NA	TRBJ2-3	TGTGCCAGCAGCTTAGAAGGGGGCGAGGCAGATACGCAGTATTTT	CASSLEGGEADTQYF
NA	TRBV10-1	12	NA	TRBJ2-7	TGCGCCAGCAGGCCCATAGCCTACGAGCAGTACTTC	CASRPIAYEQYF
NA	TRBV10-1	15	NA	TRBJ2-1	TGCGCCAGCAGTGAGGTCAGGGTAGACCACAATGAGCAGTTCTTC	CASSEVRVDHNEQFF
TRBD1	TRBV27	12	once	TRBJ1-5	TGTGCCAGCAGTCCAATGACAGGGCCCGAGCATTTT	CASSPMTGPEHF
TRBD1	TRBV6-1	16	NA	TRBJ2-4	TGTGCCAGCAGTGCCCCTGTGAGGGGGCACAAAAACATTCAGTACTTC	CASSAPVRGHKNIQYF
NA	TRBV6-2/TRBV6-3	14	NA	TRBJ1-2	TGTGCCAGCAGTTCGGACTGGGTAGACTATGGCTACACCTTC	CASSSDWVDYGYTF
NA	TRBV10-3	16	few	TRBJ2-6	TGTGCCATCAGTGGAACAGTACCGTCTGGGGCCAACGTCCTGACTTTC	CAISGTVPSGANVLTF
NA	TRBV7-9	14	NA	TRBJ2-6	TGTGCCAGCACCCGGAGCTCTGGGGCCAACGTCCTGACTTTC	CASTRSSGANVLTF
TRBD1	TRBV6-2/TRBV6-3	15	NA	TRBJ2-2	TGTGCCAGCAGCCACGGGGACAGGGACACCGGGGAGCTGTTTTTT	CASSHGDRDTGELFF
TRBD1	TRBV30	16	few	TRBJ2-7	TGTGCCTGGAGTGTAACGAGAGGGACAGGGATTCACGAGCAGTACTTC	CAWSVTRGTGIHEQYF
NA	TRBV13	12	NA	TRBJ2-7	TGTGCCAGCAGCCTTAGCCGGTACGAGCAGTACTTC	CASSLSRYEQYF
NA	TRBV13	12	once	TRBJ2-3	TGTGCCAGCAGCAGACCCGGAGGTGAATTGAATTTT	CASSRPGGELNF
TRBD1	TRBV6-5	15	NA	TRBJ1-2	TGTGCCAGCAGGACTTTTCGGGACAGGGGAGGTGGCTACACCTTC	CASRTFRDRGGGYTF
NA	TRBV25-1	14	NA	TRBJ1-2	TGTGCCAGCAGTGTGCAACAGTCTAACTATGGCTACACCTTC	CASSVQQSNYGYTF
NA	TRBV4-3	15	NA	TRBJ1-5	TGCGCCAGCAGCCAAGAACCCTATAGCAATCAGCCCCAGCATTTT	CASSQEPYSNQPQHF
TRBD1	TRBV5-1	14	once	TRBJ2-7	TGCGCCAGCAGCTTAACGACAGGGTCAAATCAGCAGTACTTC	CASSLTTGSNQQYF
TRBD2	TRBV11-1	15	NA	TRBJ2-7	TGTGCCAGCAGCACAGGTCACCGGGGGGACTACGAGCAGTACTTC	CASSTGHRGDYEQYF
NA	TRBV28	13	NA	TRBJ1-1	TGTGCCAGCAGTTTAGACAGACACACTGAAGCTTTCTTT	CASSLDRHTEAFF
NA	TRBV19	15	NA	TRBJ1-5	TGTGCCAGTAGTAGGGGCAGCCTAGGCAATCAGCCCCAGCATTTT	CASSRGSLGNQPQHF
TRBD2	TRBV15	16	NA	TRBJ2-7	TGTGCCACCAGCAGAACAGGACTAGCGGGAGGGGACGAGCAGTACTTC	CATSRTGLAGGDEQYF
TRBD2	TRBV7-2	15	many	TRBJ2-7	TGTGCCAGCAGCGCTTCGCCGGGAGGTTTCTACGAGCAGTACTTC	CASSASPGGFYEQYF
TRBD1	TRBV6-1	16	NA	TRBJ1-3	TGTGCCAGCAGTGAATCACTGGGACAGCCCGGAAACACCATATATTTT	CASSESLGQPGNTIYF
TRBD2	TRBV13	15	NA	TRBJ2-1	TGTGCCAGCAGCGAATCGGCTAGCGGACATCGGGGGAAGTTCTTC	CASSESASGHRGKFF
NA	TRBV30	13	NA	TRBJ1-6	TGTGCCTGGAGTGCCGCGGCCAATTCACCCCTCCACTTT	CAWSAAANSPLHF
TRBD1	TRBV18	16	NA	TRBJ1-2	TGTGCCAGCTCACTCGCCCGGGACAGGGCTAACTATGGCTACACCTTC	CASSLARDRANYGYTF
TRBD1	TRBV5-8	16	NA	TRBJ1-1	TGTGCCAGCAGCTTGGGACAGGGGAATATGAACACTGAAGCTTTCTTT	CASSLGQGNMNTEAFF
TRBD1	TRBV3-1/TRBV3-2	12	NA	TRBJ1-2	TGTGCCAGCAGGCAGGGGGCTTATGGCTACACCTTC	CASRQGAYGYTF
NA	TRBV27	15	NA	TRBJ2-1	TGTGCCAGCAAACCCGGCGGAGGGGGGGTTAATGAGCAGTTCTTC	CASKPGGGGVNEQFF
NA	TRBV2	13	NA	TRBJ2-1	TGTGCCAGCAGTTGGCGACAGGACAATGAGCAGTTCTTC	CASSWRQDNEQFF
NA	TRBV7-9	11	NA	TRBJ1-2	TGTGCCAGCAGCCGACTGTATGGCTACACCTTC	CASSRLYGYTF
TRBD1	TRBV10-3	14	NA	TRBJ1-2	TGTGCCATCAGTGAGGGACAGGGGAGGTATGGCTACACCTTC	CAISEGQGRYGYTF
NA	TRBV11-2	18	NA	TRBJ2-1	TGTGCCAGCAGCTACCGGGAGCCGGGACCACTATTCCACAATGAGCAGTTCTTC	CASSYREPGPLFHNEQFF
TRBD2	TRBV7-9	16	NA	TRBJ2-7	TGTGCCAGCAGCTTAGGAGGCGGGAGTTTACCAGCCGAGCAGTACTTC	CASSLGGGSLPAEQYF
NA	TRBV2	16	NA	TRBJ1-5	TGTGCCAGCAGTGAGGTGTCGGGAAGGAGCAATCAGCCCCAGCATTTT	CASSEVSGRSNQPQHF
TRBD2	TRBV3-1/TRBV3-2	16	NA	TRBJ2-7	TGTGCCAGCAGCCAAGCCACCGGGGGGGCTGGCAACGAGCAGTACTTC	CASSQATGGAGNEQYF
NA	TRBV3-1/TRBV3-2	13	NA	TRBJ1-2	TGTGCCAGCAGCCAAGACAGTAACTATGGCTACACCTTC	CASSQDSNYGYTF
TRBD2	TRBV11-3	16	NA	TRBJ2-7	TGTGCCAGCAGCCCCCTGAAGACTAGCGGGAACTACGAGCAGTACTTC	CASSPLKTSGNYEQYF
NA	TRBV10-2	13	NA	TRBJ2-1	TGCGCCAGCAGTGACCTAATTAGAAATGAGCAGTTCTTC	CASSDLIRNEQFF
NA	TRBV6-6	16	NA	TRBJ1-5	TGTGCCAGCAGTTACTTTGCCCAGGCTAGCAATCAGCCCCAGCATTTT	CASSYFAQASNQPQHF
NA	TRBV3-1/TRBV3-2	15	NA	TRBJ2-1	TGTGCCAGCAGCCCCGGCCCCCTAGCGTTCAATGAGCAGTTCTTC	CASSPGPLAFNEQFF